These 6 T cell receptor beta chains were all obtained from the same sample, sequenced in a study of T-cell reconstitution after alpha-beta-depleted transplantation in children. Unique molecular identifiers were used to barcode this TCRbeta library. MiXCR, applied by TCRdb to the PCR reads, yields one record per CDR3 protein. This sample has hundreds of thousands of distinct CDR3 sequences, with 9.5% to 15% found just once. Sequencing was performed on PBMCs from the stem cell graft donor, taken from the stem cell graft. The receptors come from a human donor who donated a stem cell graft to a child with combined immunodeficiency.

This clonotype has ten or more counts. J is TRBJ2-1 and V is TRBV5-1; D not certain. The CDR3 runs 16 residues. V lost 0 bases and J lost 2, with 12 bases in between. CDR1 and CDR2 (germline): SGHRS, YFSETQ. The CDR3 bases are TGCGCCAGCAGCTTGGGGGTAGCAGATACCTACAATGAGCAGTTCTTC. Residues: CASSLGVADTYNEQFF.

J is TRBJ2-1 and V is TRBV24-1; 8 bases are a match to TRBD2. Germline values: CDR1 KGHDR, CDR2 SFDVKD. V was pared by 6 bases and J by 2 bases, with 2 bases of the junction left unmatched. This CDR3 spans 14 amino acids. This CDR3 reads CATSSGGPYNEQFF. CDR3 in DNA: TGTGCCACCAGTTCGGGAGGGCCCTACAATGAGCAGTTCTTC.

The chain recombines TRBV10-3 with TRBJ2-7; 8 bases match TRBD1. The V segment lost 9 bases and the J segment 4 bases; nucleotides outside the gene matches: 11. Germline CDR1 reads ENHRY; CDR2 reads SYGVKD. This CDR3 has 14 amino acids. The CDR3 DNA reads as TGTGCCATTCACCAGGGGGCAGGGGAATACGAGCAGTACTTC. This codes for CAIHQGAGEYEQYF.

This clonotype was seen a few times. This chain joins TRBV7-9 and TRBJ2-3, with D maybe TRBD1 (5 bases). CDR1 is SEHNR and CDR2 is FQNEAQ in the germline V gene (reference sequence). This CDR3 region has 15 residues. V was pared by 2 bases and J by 7 bases, with 16 bases between. The CDR3 loop is CASSLLQAQGHTQYF. Here the CDR3 DNA reads TGTGCCAGCAGCTTACTACAGGCTCAGGGCCATACGCAGTATTTT.

The V gene is TRBV7-8, the J gene TRBJ2-7, with D unresolved. The CDR3 length is 16 residues. Trimming removed 1 base from V and 3 bases from J, with 16 bases in between. The germline CDR1 and CDR2 sequences are SGHVS and FQNEAQ. CDR3 region: CASSLEVGLPYYEQYF. CDR3 nucleotides: TGTGCCAGCAGCTTAGAGGTCGGCCTACCGTACTACGAGCAGTACTTC.

The rearrangement uses TRBV2 and TRBJ1-5; D unresolved. This CDR3 has 12 residues. The germline V gene has CDR1 SNHLY and CDR2 FYNNEI. V was cut by 6 bases and J by 3 bases, with 6 bases left in between. CDR3 loop: CASREDNQPQHF. For the CDR3, the DNA is TGTGCCAGCAGAGAGGACAATCAGCCCCAGCATTTT.